The 18 T cell receptor beta chains listed next were all sequenced from one sample in a study of shared clonotypes between healthy human individuals. CD45RO negativity and positive selection for CCR7 defined naive CD8 cells, a population that excluded terminally differentiated effector memory CD45RA+ cells. Clones were sequenced by immunoSEQ multiplex PCR, and TCRdb holds only the in-frame ones, with some missing. The sample shows hundreds of thousands of clones, about 95% of them seen only once. The sample was naive CD8+ T cells sorted from blood. The receptors shown here come from a woman aged 25 to 45 in good health.

V is TRBV28 and J is TRBJ2-5, with TRBD2 matching 9 bases. CDR3 length equals 16 residues. The germline V gene has CDR1 MDHEN and CDR2 SYDVKM. The V and J ends lost 3 bases and 0 bases, in that order; junction bases with no gene match: 5. The CDR3 here is CASSLTSGVYQETQYF. Written as DNA, the CDR3 is TGTGCCAGCAGTTTGACTAGCGGAGTGTACCAAGAGACCCAGTACTTC.

This chain connects TRBV19 to TRBJ2-7, with D possibly TRBD1 on 5 matching bases. This CDR3 is built from 14 residues. Trimming shortened V by 6 bases and J by 2 bases, and 14 bases separated the two germline ends. Germline V lookup: CDR1 LNHDA, CDR2 SQIVND (reference sequence). The CDR3 DNA follows: TGTGCCAGTAGCCTCGAGGCAGGGACCTACGAGCAGTACTTC. Amino acids: CASSLEAGTYEQYF.

V is TRBV9 and J is TRBJ2-1, with TRBD2 as a possible D gene (6 bases). This CDR3 is built from 14 residues. Germline assignment: CDR1 SGDLS and CDR2 YYNGEE. The ends were cut back, 4 bases at V and 1 base at J, with 9 bases in the middle. CDR3 sequence (DNA): TGTGCCAGCAGCCTGGGGGGTTCCTACAATGAGCAGTTCTTC. Translation: CASSLGGSYNEQFF.

V gene TRBV18 combines with J gene TRBJ2-7; 9 bases match TRBD2. V trimming: 2 bases; J trimming: 4 bases; junction bases outside the gene matches: 3. Germline V gene data show CDR1 as KGHSH and CDR2 as LQKENI. The CDR3 length is 14 residues. CDR3 in DNA: TGTGCCAGCTCACCAAGTAGCGGGAGATACGAGCAGTACTTC. It codes for CASSPSSGRYEQYF. Drawing the rest from reference TRBV18 and TRBJ2-7, the complete variable domain is NAGVMQNPRHLVRRRGQEARLRCSPMKGHSHVYWYRQLPEEGLKFMVYLQKENIIDESGMPKERFSAEFPKEGPSILRIQQVVRGDSAAYFCASSPSSGRYEQYFGPGTRLTVT.

The chain is built from TRBV5-4 and TRBJ2-7; D possibly matches TRBD1 or TRBD2 (5 bases each). The CDR3 spans 14 residues. Germline V gene sequence: CDR1 SGHNT, CDR2 YYREEE (reference sequence). Trimming took 5 bases from V and 3 from J, leaving 15 bases between them. The chain's CDR3 is CASSAWGPLYEQYF. The CDR3 DNA reads as TGTGCCAGCAGTGCCTGGGGACCCCTCTACGAGCAGTACTTC.

The CDR3 bases are TGCGCCAGCAGCCAACTAACGACGGGCTACGAGCAGTACTTC. This codes for CASSQLTTGYEQYF. The chain uses TRBV4-1 and TRBJ2-7; D unresolved. The germline V gene encodes CDR1 MGHRA and CDR2 YSYEKL. Trimming took 2 bases from V and 3 from J, leaving 11 bases between them. This CDR3 spans 14 amino acids.

Regarding this clone: Other DNA sequences in the sample encode the same CDR3. The rearrangement links TRBV7-9 to TRBJ2-2; D unresolved. V shed 3 bases and J shed 1 base, with 6 bases lying between them. Germline V gives CDR1 SEHNR, CDR2 FQNEAQ (reference sequence). This CDR3 has 14 amino acids. CDR3 loop: CASSLGGNTGELFF. The CDR3 bases are TGTGCCAGCAGCTTGGGTGGGAACACCGGGGAGCTGTTTTTT.

The chain has TRBV11-2 and TRBJ2-3; D is uncertain. CDR1 and CDR2 from the germline V gene are SGHAT and FQNNGV. The CDR3 loop spans 12 amino acids. Trimming removed 5 bases from V and 5 bases from J, with 8 bases in between. The CDR3 is CASSGSRDTQYF. CDR3 nucleotide sequence: TGTGCCAGCAGCGGGTCACGAGATACGCAGTATTTT. Using reference TRBV11-2 and TRBJ2-3 for the parts outside the CDR3, the full variable domain is EAGVAQSPRYKIIEKRQSVAFWCNPISGHATLYWYQQILGQGPKLLIQFQNNGVVDDSQLPKDRFSAERLKGVDSTLKIQPAKLEDSAVYLCASSGSRDTQYFGPGTRLTVL.

V gene TRBV9 combines with J gene TRBJ2-1; D possibly corresponds to TRBD2 (6 bases). Germline V gene data show CDR1 as SGDLS and CDR2 as YYNGEE. The CDR3 has 17 amino acids. With 0 bases removed from V and 4 bases from J, the gap between germline ends came to 17 bases. The chain's CDR3 is CASSVGFGSSAYNEQFF. The DNA of the CDR3 is TGTGCCAGCAGCGTAGGATTTGGCTCTAGCGCGTACAATGAGCAGTTCTTC.

CDR3 sequence reads: CASSPNTARGFRGYTF. CDR3 bases: TGCGCCAGCAGTCCAAACACGGCCAGGGGATTCCGTGGCTACACCTTC. The chain uses TRBV5-1 and TRBJ1-2, with a possible D match to TRBD1 (6 bases). The CDR3 is made up of 16 amino acids. The germline V gene encodes CDR1 SGHRS and CDR2 YFSETQ. Trimming removed 5 bases at V and 7 bases at J, with 24 bases between.

The rearrangement links TRBV6-5 to TRBJ2-1, with a tentative D call TRBD2 (6 bases). Trimming stripped 5 bases from V and 4 bases from J, with 15 bases between. The length of the CDR3 is 15 residues. Germline CDR1 MNHEY, CDR2 SVGAGI. CDR3 protein: CASSLDRTTYNEQFF. The CDR3, as DNA: TGTGCCAGCAGTCTCGACCGGACTACGTACAATGAGCAGTTCTTC.

Concerning this clone itself: The sample carries other DNA sequences with the same CDR3. The chain joins TRBV27 to TRBJ2-7; D unresolved. Between the trimmed V and J ends, which lost 6 bases and 4 bases, there was a span of 13 bases. There are 13 residues in the CDR3. Germline lookup yields CDR1 MNHEY and CDR2 SMNVEV (reference sequence). The CDR3 bases are TGTGCCAGCAGCCTTAGGGATAGTTACGAGCAGTACTTC. Translation: CASSLRDSYEQYF.

The CDR3 region is CASSFDGGPNTGELFF. The CDR3 nucleotides read TGTGCCAGTAGTTTTGACGGGGGGCCGAACACCGGGGAGCTGTTTTTT. The rearrangement uses TRBV19 and TRBJ2-2; tentatively, D is TRBD2 (7 bases). V was cut by 5 bases and J by 0 bases, with 13 bases left in between. The V gene's germline CDR1 is LNHDA and CDR2 SQIVND (reference sequence). CDR3 length: 16 amino acids.

Details on this clone: Other DNA sequences from this sample encode an identical CDR3 as well. This rearrangement joins TRBV27 to TRBJ1-5; possible D gene TRBD1, 5 bases. The CDR3 contains 14 residues. Trimming left V 5 bases short and J 1 base short, with 9 bases between. The germline V gene has CDR1 MNHEY and CDR2 SMNVEV (reference sequence). CDR3 residues: CASSPWDSNQPQHF. The CDR3 nucleotides are TGTGCCAGCAGTCCCTGGGACAGCAATCAGCCCCAGCATTTT.

To note about this clone: This same CDR3 is encoded by further DNA sequences in the sample. This chain uses TRBV19 with TRBJ2-7; D is possibly TRBD1 (6 bases). The germline CDR1 and CDR2 sequences are LNHDA and SQIVND (reference sequence). The V end lost 3 bases, the J end lost 4 bases, and 13 bases lay between the germline ends. The CDR3 is made up of 14 amino acids. The chain's CDR3 is CASSIAGQTYEQYF. DNA for the CDR3: TGTGCCAGTAGTATTGCAGGACAGACTTACGAGCAGTACTTC.

The chain couples TRBV9 to TRBJ2-3, with D possibly being TRBD1 (5 bases). The CDR3 length is 12 residues. CDR1 is SGDLS, CDR2 YYNGEE, per germline. V gave up 3 bases and J gave up 3 bases, with 5 bases separating them. CDR3: CASSEGTDTQYF. In nucleotides, the CDR3 is TGTGCCAGCAGCGAGGGGACAGATACGCAGTATTTT.

This chain joins TRBV13 and TRBJ1-2, with D perhaps matching TRBD1 (6 bases). The CDR3 length is 13 residues. V gave up 1 base and J gave up 6 bases, with 9 bases separating them. CDR1 is PRHDT and CDR2 is FYEKMQ in the germline V gene (reference sequence). The CDR3 nucleotides are TGTGCCAGCAGCTTAGCACAGGGAAATGGCTACACCTTC. It specifies CASSLAQGNGYTF.

The V call is TRBV27, the J call TRBJ1-2; no clear D gene. The germline V gene has CDR1 MNHEY and CDR2 SMNVEV (reference sequence). There are 14 residues in the CDR3. Trimming removed 5 bases from V and 6 bases from J, with 16 bases in between. In DNA, the CDR3 is TGTGCCAGCAGTGTGGACCTGAGGACCCATGGCTACACCTTC. As protein: CASSVDLRTHGYTF.